The next 21 T cell receptor beta chains were all read from a single sample in a study of OX40 agonist ivuxolimab in advanced cancers. TCRdb keeps only in-frame clones here, not all; method: immunoSEQ multiplex PCR. The sample carries 70,000 or so clones, roughly 90% recorded once. The material was CD4+ or CD8+ T cells sorted from blood, obtained in a trial of the OX40 agonist ivuxolimab. Receptors originate from an adult with an advanced solid tumor such as melanoma, head and neck, liver or kidney cancer.

This clone was counted a few times. Within the sample, other DNA sequences also encode this same CDR3. CDR3 sequence reads: CASSMRGVNTEAFF. The CDR3 nucleotides are TGTGCCAGTAGTATGAGAGGGGTCAACACTGAAGCTTTCTTT. The genes are TRBV19 and TRBJ1-1, with D possibly TRBD1 on 5 matching bases. V was trimmed by 3 bases and J by 2 bases, leaving 10 bases between them. The CDR3 sequence is 14 residues long. Germline CDR1 and CDR2: LNHDA and SQIVND (reference sequence). Together with reference TRBV19 and TRBJ1-1, the CDR3 gives the full variable domain: DGGITQSPKYLFRKEGQNVTLSCEQNLNHDAMYWYRQDPGQGLRLIYYSQIVNDFQKGDIAEGYSVSREKKESFPLTVTSAQKNPTAFYLCASSMRGVNTEAFFGQGTRLTVV.

The chain carries TRBV29-1 and TRBJ1-2; D gene unclear. V lost 4 bases and J 8 bases, leaving 11 bases between the germline ends. This CDR3 has 11 amino acids. Germline-derived CDR1 and CDR2 are SQVTM and ANQGSEA. CDR3 bases: TGCAGCGTTGTTTGGGCCGGGGGCTACACCTTC. Translated: CSVVWAGGYTF.

The rearrangement uses TRBV18 and TRBJ1-2; 9 nucleotides line up with TRBD1. J gave up 7 bases and V 5 bases, and 5 bases lay outside the gene matches. The CDR3 consists of 13 residues. Per germline, CDR1 KGHSH and CDR2 LQKENI. The CDR3 here is CASSSGTGIGYTF. The CDR3 DNA sequence: TGTGCCAGCTCATCCGGGACAGGGATTGGCTACACCTTC.

The chain has TRBV7-8 and TRBJ1-2; 7 bases are shared with TRBD1. The CDR3 is 13 residues long. V gave up 2 bases and J gave up 5 bases; unmatched junction bases: 2. The germline gives CDR1 SGHVS, CDR2 FQNEAQ. Here the CDR3 DNA reads TGTGCCAGCAGCTTACCGGGACAGTATGGCTACACCTTC. Protein product: CASSLPGQYGYTF.

The gene calls are TRBV6-5 and TRBJ1-2; D unresolved. This CDR3 has 15 residues. CDR1 and CDR2 from the germline V gene are MNHEY and SVGAGI. V was clipped by 2 bases and J by 1 base, with 11 bases between them. Here the CDR3 reads CASSYPIGGNYGYTF. The CDR3, as DNA: TGTGCCAGCAGTTACCCGATTGGTGGTAACTATGGCTACACCTTC.

The genes are TRBV19 and TRBJ2-7; D unresolved. The V end lost 7 bases, the J end lost 6 bases, and 13 bases lay between the germline ends. CDR3 length equals 12 residues. Germline-derived CDR1 and CDR2 are LNHDA and SQIVND (reference sequence). The CDR3 sequence: CASKPISGEQYF. The CDR3 DNA is TGTGCCAGTAAACCCATATCGGGCGAGCAGTACTTC.

This chain joins TRBV5-1 and TRBJ2-3; 10 nucleotides match TRBD2. CDR1 SGHRS and CDR2 YFSETQ come from the germline V gene. The length of the CDR3 is 16 residues. Trimming cost V 2 bases and J 3 bases; bases outside gene matches: 6. The CDR3 coding sequence is TGCGCCAGCAGCTTCCCTAGCGGGAGTCTGACAGATACGCAGTATTTT. Residues: CASSFPSGSLTDTQYF.

A single count supports this clone. The chain combines TRBV7-9 with TRBJ1-6, with a possible D match to TRBD1 (5 bases). Trimming took off 8 bases at V and 10 bases at J, with 12 bases between the two ends. The CDR3 consists of 12 residues. Looked up from germline, CDR1 is SEHNR and CDR2 is FQNEAQ (reference sequence). CDR3 sequence: CASRGGDSPLHF. The CDR3 DNA follows: TGTGCCAGCCGCGGGGGGGACTCACCCCTCCACTTT.

This rearrangement joins TRBV15 to TRBJ1-2, with D possibly being TRBD1 (5 bases). V was shortened by 0 bases and J by 7 bases, with 18 bases between the two germline ends. The CDR3 is 16 residues long. Germline lookup yields CDR1 LNHNV and CDR2 YYDKDF (reference sequence). CDR3 nucleotide sequence: TGTGCCACCAGCAGAGATCGAGGAGGGGCCGGGCGTGGCTACACCTTC. The encoded protein is CATSRDRGGAGRGYTF.

This chain connects TRBV6-1 to TRBJ2-1; D ambiguous. With 6 bases removed from V and 2 bases from J, the gap between germline ends came to 8 bases. The CDR3 contains 13 residues. Germline loops: CDR1 MNHNS, CDR2 SASEGT. The CDR3 bases are TGTGCCAGCAGGGTCCAAACCTACAATGAGCAGTTCTTC. It translates to CASRVQTYNEQFF.

The V gene is TRBV2, the J gene TRBJ2-1, with TRBD1 identical over 10 bases. From germline, CDR1 is SNHLY and CDR2 FYNNEI. CDR3 length: 14 residues. Trimming at V came to 10 bases and at J to 5 bases, leaving 8 bases not matched to a gene. As DNA, the CDR3 is TGTGCCACCACCGGGACAGGGGACGACAATGAGCAGTTCTTC. Protein: CATTGTGDDNEQFF.

This clone was seen a handful of times. The sample carries other DNA sequences with the same CDR3. The rearrangement links TRBV5-1 to TRBJ2-5; a weak D match, TRBD1 (5 bases). V was trimmed by 3 bases and J by 4 bases, leaving 10 bases between them. Germline V CDR1 and CDR2: SGHRS, YFSETQ. This CDR3 has 13 amino acids. This CDR3 reads CASSSRVGETQYF. The CDR3 bases are TGCGCCAGCAGCTCCAGGGTGGGAGAGACCCAGTACTTC.

The rearrangement joins TRBV11-3 to TRBJ2-2; 12 bases line up with TRBD2. The CDR3 extends over 15 amino acids. CDR1 and CDR2 from the germline V gene are SGHNT and YENEEA. Germline trimming cut 5 bases from V and 5 bases from J; bases unmatched to any gene: 3. CDR3 nucleotides: TGTGCCAGCAGCGCCGGGACTAGCGGGACCGGGGAGCTGTTTTTT. This gives the protein CASSAGTSGTGELFF.

The chain combines TRBV5-6 with TRBJ2-5, with D possibly being TRBD2 (5 bases). Trimming cost V 6 bases and J 3 bases, with 12 bases left between them. CDR1 is SGHDT, CDR2 YYEEEE, per germline. The CDR3 runs 13 residues. Written as DNA, the CDR3 is TGTGCCAGCACCCTCGGACTTAAAGAGACCCAGTACTTC. Translated, it gives CASTLGLKETQYF.

The chain joins TRBV2 to TRBJ2-1; 10 positions agree with TRBD2. Germline V gene data show CDR1 as SNHLY and CDR2 as FYNNEI. V shed 6 bases and J 7 bases; nucleotides not matched to a gene: 0. The CDR3 has 12 residues. The CDR3: CASRGLANEQFF. CDR3 DNA: TGTGCCAGCAGGGGACTAGCGAATGAGCAGTTCTTC.

The V and J genes are TRBV7-9 and TRBJ2-1; 7 bases align to TRBD1. V shed 5 bases and J 9 bases; nucleotides not matched to a gene: 7. The germline CDR1 and CDR2 sequences are SEHNR and FQNEAQ (reference sequence). The length of the CDR3 is 13 residues. The CDR3 region is CASSQTGLGEQFF. The CDR3 coding sequence is TGTGCCAGCAGCCAGACAGGGTTAGGTGAGCAGTTCTTC.

This clone came up a few times. Mismatch with germline at one junction end may stem from a read error. CDR3 protein: CASSPGGQGNEKLFF. The CDR3 DNA is TGTGCTAGCAGCCCAGGGGGACAGGGGAATGAAAAACTGTTTTTT. The chain recombines TRBV7-7 with TRBJ1-4, with 10 nucleotides matching TRBD1. Looked up from germline, CDR1 is SSHAT and CDR2 is FNYEAQ (reference sequence). The CDR3 is made up of 15 amino acids.

The chain has TRBV7-2 and TRBJ2-2; the D is unclear. The length of the CDR3 is 13 residues. Per the germline V gene, CDR1 is SGHTA and CDR2 is FQGNSA. Trimming shortened V by 2 bases and J by 4 bases, and 5 bases separated the two germline ends. The CDR3 DNA is TGTGCCAGCAGCTTAAGGCCCACCGGGGAGCTGTTTTTT. This sequence encodes CASSLRPTGELFF.

The V gene is TRBV11-2, the J gene TRBJ2-7; D uncertain. The germline V gene has CDR1 SGHAT and CDR2 FQNNGV. V lost 2 bases and J lost 0, with 8 bases in between. This CDR3 region has 14 residues. As DNA, the CDR3 is TGTGCCAGCAGCTTAATGCGGAGCTCCTACGAGCAGTACTTC. It translates to CASSLMRSSYEQYF.

V is TRBV2 and J is TRBJ2-6; no reliable D call. This CDR3 region has 14 residues. CDR1 is SNHLY, CDR2 FYNNEI, per germline. Trimming left V 0 bases short and J 4 bases short, with 4 bases between. The DNA for the CDR3 is TGTGCCAGCAGTGAAGCACTGGGGGCCAACGTCCTGACTTTC. This translates into CASSEALGANVLTF.

The chain is built from TRBV5-4 and TRBJ2-1; D might be TRBD2 (5 bases). Germline V gene data show CDR1 as SGHNT and CDR2 as YYREEE (reference sequence). This CDR3 contains 12 residues. Trimming stripped 6 bases from V and 13 bases from J, with 17 bases between. The CDR3 reads CASTSGRDGQFF. The CDR3 nucleotides read TGTGCCAGCACCAGTGGCCGGGATGGCCAGTTCTTC. Supplemented by reference TRBV5-4 and TRBJ2-1, the full variable domain reads ETGVTQSPTHLIKTRGQQVTLRCSSQSGHNTVSWYQQALGQGPQFIFQYYREEENGRGNFPPRFSGLQFPNYSSELNVNALELDDSALYLCASTSGRDGQFFGPGTRLTVL.